The 16 T cell receptor beta chains presented below share a single source sample, sequenced in a study of T cells in Graves' hyperthyroidism and ophthalmopathy. RNA transcripts were the template for amplifying TCR beta CDR3 regions. The HTBI primer set served for first-round RT-PCR of the TCR CDR3. From the multiplex PCR reads, TCRdb called clonotypes with MiXCR, one entry per CDR3 protein. The sample yields around 560,000 distinct CDR3 sequences, approximately 15% seen once. The sample taken for sequencing was blood. The receptors stem from a woman between 18 and 29 years old with Graves' hyperthyroidism.

The chain uses TRBV6-6 and TRBJ2-7; no reliable D call. Germline V CDR1 and CDR2: MNHNY, SVGAGI (reference sequence). Trimming cost V 0 bases and J 6 bases, with 9 bases left between them. The CDR3 sequence is 13 residues long. Here the CDR3 reads CASSYSSSSEQYF. CDR3 DNA sequence: TGTGCCAGCAGTTACTCGTCCAGTTCCGAGCAGTACTTC.

The table lists this clonotype with many counts. The J gene is TRBJ2-2, the V gene TRBV18; a possible D gene is TRBD1 (5 bases). Germline V gives CDR1 KGHSH, CDR2 LQKENI. Trimming took 8 bases from V and 5 from J, leaving 12 bases between them. The CDR3 sequence is 13 residues long. Here the CDR3 reads CASRSQGTGELFF. CDR3 in DNA: TGTGCCAGCCGGTCGCAGGGAACCGGGGAGCTGTTTTTT.

In its sample, this clonotype was seen many times. The chain uses TRBV7-8 and TRBJ2-1; TRBD1 matches 12 bases. This CDR3 comprises 17 residues. CDR1 and CDR2 from the germline V gene are SGHVS and FQNEAQ. The V gene end was trimmed by 0 bases and the J gene end by 9 bases; junction bases not matched to a gene: 9. In nucleotides, the CDR3 is TGTGCCAGCAGCTTAGCGGGTTGGGACAGGGGGCGCCCTGAGCAGTTCTTC. This translates into CASSLAGWDRGRPEQFF.

The gene calls are TRBV7-2 and TRBJ1-2, with 10 bases lining up with TRBD1. This CDR3 has 14 residues. V gave up 5 bases and J gave up 6 bases; unmatched junction bases: 6. The V gene's germline CDR1 is SGHTA and CDR2 FQGNSA. The CDR3 nucleotides are TGTGCCAGCAGCCCGTCGACAGGGGGCCATGGCTACACCTTC. Amino acids: CASSPSTGGHGYTF. The full variable domain, completed using reference TRBV7-2 and TRBJ1-2, is GAGVSQSPSNKVTEKGKDVELRCDPISGHTALYWYRQSLGQGLEFLIYFQGNSAPDKSGLPSDRFSAERTGGSVSTLTIQRTQQEDSAVYLCASSPSTGGHGYTFGSGTRLTVV.

This clonotype was seen a few times. The J gene is TRBJ1-2, the V gene TRBV12-3 or TRBV12-4, with TRBD1 as a possible D gene (5 bases). The CDR3 sequence is 15 residues long. Trimming left V 7 bases short and J 0 bases short, with 15 bases between. The CDR3 DNA reads as TGTGCCAGCACCCTAAGGGGCCTACCTAACTATGGCTACACCTTC. Protein product: CASTLRGLPNYGYTF.

This clonotype came up many times. The CDR3 coding sequence is TGTGCCAGCAGTTTAGCGGACAGGGCTCGCGGCTACACCTTC. Translated: CASSLADRARGYTF. V usage is TRBV12-3 or TRBV12-4 and J usage is TRBJ1-2, with TRBD1 matching over 8 bases. Losses at the gene ends were 0 bases for V and 8 bases for J; bases not matched to a gene: 5. This CDR3 region has 14 residues.

The rearrangement links TRBV7-3 to TRBJ1-2; no clear D. The CDR3 sequence is 13 residues long. V was cut by 8 bases and J by 4 bases, with 14 bases left in between. CDR1 is SGHTA and CDR2 is FQGTGA in the germline V gene. The CDR3 DNA reads TGTGCCAGCTCCCCCGTGGCAGGCTATGGCTACACCTTC. This sequence encodes CASSPVAGYGYTF.

The chain joins TRBV6-1 to TRBJ2-7, with D maybe TRBD2 (5 bases). CDR1 and CDR2 from the germline V gene are MNHNS and SASEGT. This CDR3 has 15 residues. V lost 5 bases to trimming and J lost 0 bases, with 14 bases between them. The chain's CDR3 is CASSSLARSSYEQYF. Written as DNA, the CDR3 is TGTGCCAGCAGTTCTTTAGCGAGGAGCTCCTACGAGCAGTACTTC.

This clonotype was counted ten times or more. V gene TRBV2 combines with J gene TRBJ2-7, with D possibly matching TRBD2 (6 bases). The CDR3 has 14 amino acids. The V end lost 3 bases, the J end lost 3 bases, and 12 bases lay between the germline ends. Germline V gives CDR1 SNHLY, CDR2 FYNNEI. For the CDR3, the DNA is TGTGCCAGCAGTGACGAGACTAGGGGCTACGAGCAGTACTTC. It specifies CASSDETRGYEQYF.

This clonotype was counted only a few times. The chain uses TRBV20-1 and TRBJ2-5, with D maybe TRBD1 (5 bases). The CDR3 length is 13 residues. The germline V gene has CDR1 DFQATT and CDR2 SNEGSKA (reference sequence). The germline V and J ends were trimmed by 0 bases and 5 bases, with 10 bases remaining between them. The CDR3 sequence: CSARDRAPETQYF. The CDR3 nucleotides are TGCAGTGCTAGAGACAGGGCCCCGGAGACCCAGTACTTC.

In this sample, this clonotype turned up many times. The V gene is TRBV20-1, the J gene TRBJ1-1; D gene uncertain. The CDR3 runs 14 residues. The ends were cut back, 6 bases at V and 0 bases at J, with 14 bases in the middle. Germline V lookup: CDR1 DFQATT, CDR2 SNEGSKA (reference sequence). The CDR3 DNA sequence: TGCAGTGCCACCGTTCCAAGGATGAACACTGAAGCTTTCTTT. It yields the protein CSATVPRMNTEAFF.

The sample holds a few counts of this clonotype. This chain links TRBV2 with TRBJ1-2; 9 positions agree with TRBD1. This CDR3 spans 14 amino acids. Trimming took 6 bases from V and 3 from J; bases not matched to a gene: 5. CDR1 is SNHLY, CDR2 FYNNEI, per germline. CDR3 bases: TGTGCCAGCAGGTCGAGGGACAGGGACTATGGCTACACCTTC. Translation gives CASRSRDRDYGYTF.

In regard to this clonotype: A read error is possible here, since a much larger clone lies one base away. The chain couples TRBV24-1 to TRBJ1-1; D remains unclear. CDR1 is KGHDR, CDR2 SFDVKD, per germline. CDR3 length equals 17 residues. The CDR3 protein is CTTSDSSRTGSDTEAFF. The DNA of the CDR3 is TGTACCACCAGTGATTCCAGTCGGACGGGGAGCGACACTGAAGCTTTCTTT.

The table lists this clonotype with many counts. This chain links TRBV18 with TRBJ2-7; D possibly uses TRBD1 or TRBD2 (5 bases each). Trimming took 8 bases from V and 4 from J, leaving 15 bases between them. CDR3 length: 13 amino acids. The germline gives CDR1 KGHSH, CDR2 LQKENI. CDR3 nucleotide sequence: TGTGCCAGCAGCCCGGGACCCACTTACGAGCAGTACTTC. It translates to CASSPGPTYEQYF.

Comments on this clonotype: Possible read error: a much larger clone is one base away. The V call is TRBV7-8, the J call TRBJ1-1; TRBD1 agrees at 9 bases. The germline gives CDR1 SGHVS, CDR2 FQNEAQ. CDR3 size: 16 residues. J was trimmed by 4 bases and V by 5 bases; bases with no gene match: 11. CDR3 protein: CASSPGQGIGGTEAFF. The DNA of the CDR3 is TGTGCCAGCAGCCCGGGACAGGGAATCGGCGGCACTGAAGCTTTCTTT. Together with reference TRBV7-8 and TRBJ1-1, the CDR3 gives the full variable domain: GAGVSQSPRYKVAKRGQDVALRCDPISGHVSLFWYQQALGQGPEFLTYFQNEAQLDKSGLPSDRFFAERPEGSVSTLKIQRTQQEDSAVYLCASSPGQGIGGTEAFFGQGTRLTVV.

This clonotype appeared many times. The rearrangement uses TRBV7-2 and TRBJ2-1, with D possibly matching TRBD2 (6 bases). Germline V gene sequence: CDR1 SGHTA, CDR2 FQGNSA. V gave up 0 bases and J gave up 2 bases, with 11 bases separating them. CDR3 length: 16 residues. The CDR3 spells CASSLAGASAYNEQFF. In nucleotides, the CDR3 is TGTGCCAGCAGCTTAGCAGGAGCTAGCGCCTACAATGAGCAGTTCTTC.